In its sample, the clone carrying this TCR beta chain was seen a few times. Its antigen is unknown. This entry belongs to a study of blood T cells in healthy people across ages. The CDR3 sequence is 14 residues long. V lost 2 bases and J 1 base, leaving 9 bases between the germline ends. Germline assignment: CDR1 SQVTM and CDR2 ANQGSEA. Sample-barcoded 5' priming and a J-beta primer mix drove a second PCR of 7 to 11 cycles. TCRdb re-derived calls from the 5' RACE reads in MiXCR, one entry per CDR3 protein. The data show roughly 730,000 distinct CDR3 sequences, with approximately 60% seen just once and roughly 24% held by the top ten. Study results and caveats: When set beside aged donors, long-lived donors presented more naive CD4+ cells and higher diversity.

The chain recombines TRBV29-1 with TRBJ2-1; TRBD2 is a possible D gene (5 bases). The source of this sequence is a man aged 35-49 years in good health. Sequenced sample: blood. CDR3 coding DNA: TGCAGCGTTGAAACACGGGGATCCTACAATGAGCAGTTCTTC. Its protein product is CSVETRGSYNEQFF.